The clone carrying this TCR beta chain was counted at least ten times. The antigen remains unidentified. This specimen comes from a study of T cells in Graves' hyperthyroidism and ophthalmopathy. The investigators amplified TCR beta CDR3 regions from RNA transcripts. The study used the HTBI primer set for a first-round RT-PCR of the TCR CDR3. TCRdb reprocessed the multiplex PCR reads with MiXCR, giving one entry per CDR3 protein. The sample shows nearly 600,000 distinct CDR3 sequences, 14% of them seen only once. Regarding the study as a whole: Peripheral blood also featured most of the thyroid clonotypes expanded above 0.001.

Germline CDR1 SQVTM, CDR2 ANQGSEA. This CDR3 contains 10 residues. V gave up 7 bases and J gave up 8 bases, with 9 bases separating them. Patients with ophthalmopathy all had a Clinical Activity Score of at least 3, a NOSPECS grade of at least 4 and duration under 3 months. Orbital computed tomography, thyroid ultrasound, serum thyroxine and TRAb, and clinical symptoms together informed the diagnoses. Sequences were obtained from blood. The receptor was isolated from a woman aged 18-30 years with Graves' ophthalmopathy. This chain joins TRBV29-1 and TRBJ2-1; the D is unclear. For the CDR3, the DNA is TGCAGCGCCACGAAACATGAGCAGTTCTTC. Translated, it gives CSATKHEQFF.